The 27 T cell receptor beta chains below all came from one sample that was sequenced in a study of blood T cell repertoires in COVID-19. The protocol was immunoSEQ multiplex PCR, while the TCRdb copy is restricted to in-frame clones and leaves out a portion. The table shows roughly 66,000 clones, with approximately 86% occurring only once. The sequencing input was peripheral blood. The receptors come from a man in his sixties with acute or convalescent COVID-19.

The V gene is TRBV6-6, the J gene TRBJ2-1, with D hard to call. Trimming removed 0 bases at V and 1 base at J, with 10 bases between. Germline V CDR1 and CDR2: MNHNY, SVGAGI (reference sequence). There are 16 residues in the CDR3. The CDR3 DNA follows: TGTGCCAGCAGTTACTCCCAGGATCTATCCTACAATGAGCAGTTCTTC. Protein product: CASSYSQDLSYNEQFF.

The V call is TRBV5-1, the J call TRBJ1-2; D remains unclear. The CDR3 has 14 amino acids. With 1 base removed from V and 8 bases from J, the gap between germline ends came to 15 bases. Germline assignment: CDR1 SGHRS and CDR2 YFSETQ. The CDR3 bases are TGCGCCAGCAGCTTGACGGACGGCGCGGGCGGCTACACCTTC. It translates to CASSLTDGAGGYTF.

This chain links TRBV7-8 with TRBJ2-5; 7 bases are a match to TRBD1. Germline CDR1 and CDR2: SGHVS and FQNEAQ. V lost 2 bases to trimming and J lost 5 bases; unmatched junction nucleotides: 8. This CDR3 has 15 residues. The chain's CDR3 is CASSLRSQGFETQYF. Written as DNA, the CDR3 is TGTGCCAGCAGCTTACGTTCACAGGGGTTTGAGACCCAGTACTTC.

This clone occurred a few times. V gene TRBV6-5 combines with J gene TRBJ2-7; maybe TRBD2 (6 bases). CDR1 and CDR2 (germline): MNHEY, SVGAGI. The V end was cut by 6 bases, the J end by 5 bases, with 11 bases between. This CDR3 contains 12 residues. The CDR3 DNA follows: TGTGCCAGCAGGCCCTGGAGGGACGAGCAGTACGTC. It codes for CASRPWRDEQYV.

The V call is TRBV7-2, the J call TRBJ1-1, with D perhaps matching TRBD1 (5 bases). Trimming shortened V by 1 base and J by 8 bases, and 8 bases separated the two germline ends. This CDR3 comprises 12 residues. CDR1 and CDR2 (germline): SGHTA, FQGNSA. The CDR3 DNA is TGTGCCAGCAGCTTAGTAGGGGCGGAAGCTTTCTTT. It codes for CASSLVGAEAFF.

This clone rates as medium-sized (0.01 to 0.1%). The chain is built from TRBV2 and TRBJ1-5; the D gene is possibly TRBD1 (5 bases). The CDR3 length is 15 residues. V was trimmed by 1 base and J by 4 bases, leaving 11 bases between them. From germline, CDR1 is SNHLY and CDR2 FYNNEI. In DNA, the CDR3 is TGTGCCAGCAGTGAAGTTGATACAGGTAATCAGCCCCAGCATTTT. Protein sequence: CASSEVDTGNQPQHF.

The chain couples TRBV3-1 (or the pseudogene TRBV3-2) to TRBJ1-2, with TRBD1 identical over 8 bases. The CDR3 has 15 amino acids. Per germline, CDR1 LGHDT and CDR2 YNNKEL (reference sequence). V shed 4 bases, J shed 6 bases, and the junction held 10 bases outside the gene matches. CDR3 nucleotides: TGTGCCAGCAGCCCGGACAGGGACCGACTAAATGGCTACACCTTC. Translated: CASSPDRDRLNGYTF.

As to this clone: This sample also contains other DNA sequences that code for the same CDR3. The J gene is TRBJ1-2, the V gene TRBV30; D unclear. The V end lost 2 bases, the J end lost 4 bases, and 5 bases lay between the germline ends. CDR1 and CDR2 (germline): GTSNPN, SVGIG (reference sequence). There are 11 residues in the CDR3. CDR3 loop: CAWSPVYGYTF. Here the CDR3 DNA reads TGTGCCTGGAGTCCCGTCTATGGCTACACCTTC.

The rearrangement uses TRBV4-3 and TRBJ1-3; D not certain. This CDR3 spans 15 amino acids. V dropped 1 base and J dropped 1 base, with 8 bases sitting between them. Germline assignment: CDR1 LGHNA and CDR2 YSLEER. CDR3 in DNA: TGCGCCAGCAGCCAAGCCCCGTCGTCTGGAAACACCATATATTTT. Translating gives CASSQAPSSGNTIYF.

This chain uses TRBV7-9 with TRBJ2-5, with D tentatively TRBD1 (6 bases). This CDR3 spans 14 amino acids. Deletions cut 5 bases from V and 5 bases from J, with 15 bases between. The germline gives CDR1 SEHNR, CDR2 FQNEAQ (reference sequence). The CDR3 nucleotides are TGTGCCAGCAGCCAGAGGACAGCAGGGGAGACCCAGTACTTC. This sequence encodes CASSQRTAGETQYF. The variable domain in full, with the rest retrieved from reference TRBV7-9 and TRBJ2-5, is DTGVSQNPRHKITKRGQNVTFRCDPISEHNRLYWYRQTLGQGPEFLTYFQNEAQLEKSRLLSDRFSAERPKGSFSTLEIQRTEQGDSAMYLCASSQRTAGETQYFGPGTRLLVL.

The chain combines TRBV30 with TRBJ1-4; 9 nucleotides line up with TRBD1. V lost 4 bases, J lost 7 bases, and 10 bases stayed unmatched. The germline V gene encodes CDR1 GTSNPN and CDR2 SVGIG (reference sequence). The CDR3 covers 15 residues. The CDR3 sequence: CAWNNEMTGGEKLFF. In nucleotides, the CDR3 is TGTGCCTGGAACAATGAGATGACAGGGGGTGAAAAACTGTTTTTT.

The CDR3 DNA reads as TGTGCCAGCCCCGATGGGACATGTGATATGAACACTGAAGCTTTCTTT. This codes for CASPDGTCDMNTEAFF. J is TRBJ1-1 and V is TRBV27; TRBD1 might be the D (6 bases). There are 16 residues in the CDR3. V lost 8 bases, J lost 0 bases, and 19 bases lay in between. Germline CDR1 reads MNHEY; CDR2 reads SMNVEV (reference sequence).

The CDR3, as DNA: TGTGCCAGCGGGACAGACTCTGGAAACACCATATATTTT. Amino acids: CASGTDSGNTIYF. V usage is TRBV27 and J usage is TRBJ1-3; 7 bases fit TRBD1. CDR3 length: 13 residues. V dropped 8 bases and J dropped 0; count of bases not matched to a gene: 1. Germline values: CDR1 MNHEY, CDR2 SMNVEV (reference sequence).

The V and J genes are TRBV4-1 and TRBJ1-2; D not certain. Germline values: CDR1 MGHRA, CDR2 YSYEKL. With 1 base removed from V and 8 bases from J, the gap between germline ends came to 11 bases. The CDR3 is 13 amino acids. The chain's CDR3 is CASSQVWERGYTF. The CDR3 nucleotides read TGCGCCAGCAGCCAAGTGTGGGAGCGGGGCTACACCTTC.

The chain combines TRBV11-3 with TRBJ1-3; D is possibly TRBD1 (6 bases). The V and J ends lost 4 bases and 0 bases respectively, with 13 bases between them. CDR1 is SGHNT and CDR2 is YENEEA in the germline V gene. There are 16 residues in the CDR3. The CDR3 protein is CASSSRTESSGNTIYF. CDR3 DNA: TGTGCCAGCAGCTCCAGGACAGAGAGCTCTGGAAACACCATATATTTT.

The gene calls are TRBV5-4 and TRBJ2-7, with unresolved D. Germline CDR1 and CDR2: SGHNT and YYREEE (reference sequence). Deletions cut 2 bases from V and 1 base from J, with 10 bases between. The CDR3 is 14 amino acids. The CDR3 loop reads CASSFDSSSYEQYF. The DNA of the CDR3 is TGTGCCAGCAGCTTTGATAGCAGTTCCTACGAGCAGTACTTC.

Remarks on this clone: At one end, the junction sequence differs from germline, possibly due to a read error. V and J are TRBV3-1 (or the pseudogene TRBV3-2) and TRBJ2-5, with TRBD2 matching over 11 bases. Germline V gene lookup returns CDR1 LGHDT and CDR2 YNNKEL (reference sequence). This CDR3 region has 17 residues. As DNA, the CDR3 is TGTGCCAGCAGCCAGCTAGCGGGGGGCTTAAGCCAAGAGGCCCAGTACTTC. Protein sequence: CASSQLAGGLSQEAQYF.

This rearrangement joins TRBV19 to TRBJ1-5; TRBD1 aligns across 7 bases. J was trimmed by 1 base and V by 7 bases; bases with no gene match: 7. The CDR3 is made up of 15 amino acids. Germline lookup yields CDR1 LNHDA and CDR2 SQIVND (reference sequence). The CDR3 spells CASKGQASSNQPQHF. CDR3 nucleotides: TGTGCCAGTAAAGGACAGGCGTCGAGCAATCAGCCCCAGCATTTT.

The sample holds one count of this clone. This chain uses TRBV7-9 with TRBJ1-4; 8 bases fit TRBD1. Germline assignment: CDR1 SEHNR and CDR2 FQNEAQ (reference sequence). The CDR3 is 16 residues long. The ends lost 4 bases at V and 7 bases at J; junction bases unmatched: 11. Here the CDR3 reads CASSSMRTGPSEKLFF. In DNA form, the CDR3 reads TGTGCCAGCAGCTCGATGAGGACAGGGCCGAGTGAAAAACTGTTTTTT.

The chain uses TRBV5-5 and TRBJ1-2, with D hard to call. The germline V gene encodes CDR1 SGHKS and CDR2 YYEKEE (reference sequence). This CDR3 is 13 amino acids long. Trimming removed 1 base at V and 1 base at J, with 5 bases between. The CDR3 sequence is CASSLTNNYGYTF. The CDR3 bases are TGTGCCAGCAGCTTGACAAATAACTATGGCTACACCTTC.

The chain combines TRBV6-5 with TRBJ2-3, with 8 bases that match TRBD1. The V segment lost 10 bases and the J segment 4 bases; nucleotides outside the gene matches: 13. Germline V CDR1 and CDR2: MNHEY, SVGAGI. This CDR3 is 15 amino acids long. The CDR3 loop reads CATRRGDRSSDTQYF. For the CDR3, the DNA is TGTGCCACCCGCCGTGGGGACAGGAGCTCAGATACGCAGTATTTT.

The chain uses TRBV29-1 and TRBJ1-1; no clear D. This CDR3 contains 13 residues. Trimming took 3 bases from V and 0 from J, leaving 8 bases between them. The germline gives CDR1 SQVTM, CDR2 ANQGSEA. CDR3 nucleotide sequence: TGCAGCGTTGACAAGAACATGAACACTGAAGCTTTCTTT. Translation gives CSVDKNMNTEAFF.

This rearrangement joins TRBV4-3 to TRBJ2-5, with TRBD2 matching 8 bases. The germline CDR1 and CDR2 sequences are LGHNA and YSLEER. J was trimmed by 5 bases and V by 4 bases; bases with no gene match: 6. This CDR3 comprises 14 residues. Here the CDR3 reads CASSLWGGGETQYF. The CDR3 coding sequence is TGCGCCAGCAGCCTCTGGGGCGGGGGGGAGACCCAGTACTTC.

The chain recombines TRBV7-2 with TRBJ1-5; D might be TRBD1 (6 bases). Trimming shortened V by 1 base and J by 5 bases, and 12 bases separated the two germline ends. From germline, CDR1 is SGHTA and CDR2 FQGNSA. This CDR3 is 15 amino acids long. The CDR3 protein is CASSLVIGGDQPQHF. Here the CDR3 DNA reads TGTGCCAGCAGCTTAGTGATAGGGGGGGATCAGCCCCAGCATTTT.

DNA of the CDR3: TGTGCCAGCAGCTTAGGGGGACAGGGGAACTATGGCTACACCTTC. Its protein is CASSLGGQGNYGYTF. The rearrangement joins TRBV7-9 to TRBJ1-2; 10 bases match TRBD1. CDR1 and CDR2 (germline): SEHNR, FQNEAQ (reference sequence). This CDR3 region has 15 residues. Trimming cost V 1 base and J 2 bases; bases outside gene matches: 1.

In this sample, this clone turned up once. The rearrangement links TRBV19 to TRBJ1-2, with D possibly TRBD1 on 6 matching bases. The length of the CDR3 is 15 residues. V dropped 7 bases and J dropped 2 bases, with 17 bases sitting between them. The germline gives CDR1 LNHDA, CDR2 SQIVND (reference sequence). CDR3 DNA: TGTGCCAGTAAAGAAGGGGCAGGGGAGAACTATGGCTACACCTTC. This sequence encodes CASKEGAGENYGYTF.

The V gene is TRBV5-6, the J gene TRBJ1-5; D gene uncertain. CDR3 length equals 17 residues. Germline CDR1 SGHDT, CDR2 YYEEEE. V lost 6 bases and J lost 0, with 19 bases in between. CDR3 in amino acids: CASTTWFGGISNQPQHF. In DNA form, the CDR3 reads TGTGCCAGCACCACTTGGTTTGGAGGGATTAGCAATCAGCCCCAGCATTTT.